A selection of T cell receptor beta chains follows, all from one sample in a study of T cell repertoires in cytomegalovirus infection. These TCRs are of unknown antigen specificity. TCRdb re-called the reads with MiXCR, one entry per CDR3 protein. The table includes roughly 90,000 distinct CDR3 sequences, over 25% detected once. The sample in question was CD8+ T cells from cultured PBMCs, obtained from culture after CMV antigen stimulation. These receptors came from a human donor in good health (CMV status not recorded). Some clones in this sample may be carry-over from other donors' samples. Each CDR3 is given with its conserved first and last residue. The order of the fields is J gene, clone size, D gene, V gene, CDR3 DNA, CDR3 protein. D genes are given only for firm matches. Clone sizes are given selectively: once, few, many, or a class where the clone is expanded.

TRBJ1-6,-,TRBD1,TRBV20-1,TGCAGTGCTAGAGGGGACAGGGCTTCTGATTCACCCCTCCACTTT,CSARGDRASDSPLHF
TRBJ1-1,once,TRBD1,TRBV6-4,TGTGCCAGCAGTTCCGGACAGGGAACTGAAGCTTTCTTT,CASSSGQGTEAFF
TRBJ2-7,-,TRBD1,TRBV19,TGTGCCAGTTCGCGGGCCGGACAGGGGCCCGGCGAGCAGTACTTC,CASSRAGQGPGEQYF
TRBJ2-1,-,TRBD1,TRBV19,TGTGCCAGTGGACTGACAGGGTGGCACAATGAGCAGTTCTTC,CASGLTGWHNEQFF
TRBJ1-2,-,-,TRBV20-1,TGCAGTGCTAGGTGGACAGCAACTACTAACTATGGCTACACCTTC,CSARWTATTNYGYTF
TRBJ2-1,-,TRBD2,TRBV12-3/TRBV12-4,TGTGCCAGCAGTGGGGGACTACGTTGGAATGAGCAGTTCTTC,CASSGGLRWNEQFF
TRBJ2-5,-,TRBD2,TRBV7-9,TGTGCCAGCAGCCCTCGTCCCCCGGGACTAGCTTCCCAAGAGACCCAGTACTTC,CASSPRPPGLASQETQYF
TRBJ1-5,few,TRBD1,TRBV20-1,TGCAGTGCCTACATACCGGGACAGGGGGCCGATAGCAATCAGCCCCAGCATTTT,CSAYIPGQGADSNQPQHF
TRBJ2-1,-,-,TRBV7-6,TGTGCCAGCAGCTCCTCAATGGGTGGAACCTACAATGAGCAGTTCTTC,CASSSSMGGTYNEQFF
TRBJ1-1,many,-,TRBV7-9,TGTGCCGGCCTGGGATGGAACACTGAAGCTTTCTTT,CAGLGWNTEAFF
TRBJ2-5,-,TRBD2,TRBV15,TGTGCCACCAGCAGAGTTCTTAGCGGGGGCCTTGAGGAGACCCAGTACTTC,CATSRVLSGGLEETQYF
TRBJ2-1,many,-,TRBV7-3,TGTGCCAGCAGCTTAATTGTGAGCTCGGAGCAGTTCTTC,CASSLIVSSEQFF
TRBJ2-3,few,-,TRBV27,TGTGCCAGCAGTTGGAGCCAGACCACAGATACGCAGTATTTT,CASSWSQTTDTQYF
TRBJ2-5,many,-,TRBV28,TGTGCCAGCAGTTTGGAGAGGACTGGAGAATGGGAGACCCAGTACTTC,CASSLERTGEWETQYF
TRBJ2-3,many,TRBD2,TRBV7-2,TGTGCCAGCAGCTTTGGTCACCTAGAGGGCACTAGCGGGGCAGATACGCAGTATTTT,CASSFGHLEGTSGADTQYF
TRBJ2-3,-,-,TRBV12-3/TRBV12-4,TGTGCCAGCAGTTTAGACACAGATACGCAGTATTTT,CASSLDTDTQYF
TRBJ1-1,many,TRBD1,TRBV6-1,TGTGCCAGCAAGAGGGGGCAGGACACTGAAGCTTTCTTT,CASKRGQDTEAFF
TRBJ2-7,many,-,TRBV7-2,TGTGCCAGCAGCCCACTCGTCTACGAGCAGTACTTC,CASSPLVYEQYF
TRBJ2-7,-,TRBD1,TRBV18,TGTGCCAGCTCACCAACAAGCAAGGACAGGATATATCCTTACGAGCAGTACTTC,CASSPTSKDRIYPYEQYF
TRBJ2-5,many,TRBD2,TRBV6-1,TGTGCCAGCAGTGGCGGGGGGCCGGAGACCCAGTACTTC,CASSGGGPETQYF
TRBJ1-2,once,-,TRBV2,TGTGCCAGCAGTGACAGTGGCTACACCTTC,CASSDSGYTF
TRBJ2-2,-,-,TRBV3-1,TGTGCCAGCAGCCACAACAGGGTATTGGCCGGGGAGCTGTTTTTT,CASSHNRVLAGELFF
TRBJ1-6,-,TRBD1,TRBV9,TGTGCCAGCAGCGCAGCCGGGACAGGGTATTCACCCCTCCACTTT,CASSAAGTGYSPLHF
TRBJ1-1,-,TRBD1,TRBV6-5,TGTGCCAGCAGGGTCGACAGGGGGCCGTTGAACACTGAAGCTTTCTTT,CASRVDRGPLNTEAFF
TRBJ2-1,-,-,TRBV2,TGTGCCAGCAGTGAGGCCGATCGGGATGAGCAGTTCTTC,CASSEADRDEQFF
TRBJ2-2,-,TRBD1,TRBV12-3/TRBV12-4,TGTGCCAGCAGGCTAAGGGACAGCCCCACCGGGGAGCTGTTTTTT,CASRLRDSPTGELFF
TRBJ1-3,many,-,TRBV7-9,TGTGCCAGCACCCCGGACGGCGGAAACACCATATATTTT,CASTPDGGNTIYF
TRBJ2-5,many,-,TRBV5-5,TGTGCCAGCAGCTTGAACCTACACCAAGAGACCCAGTACTTC,CASSLNLHQETQYF
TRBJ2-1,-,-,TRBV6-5,TGTGCCAGCAGTTTCCATAGCATACCATCCTACAATGAGCAGTTCTTC,CASSFHSIPSYNEQFF
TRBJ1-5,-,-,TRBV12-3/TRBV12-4,TGTGCCAGCAGTTTTACGGCCAATCAGCCCCAGCATTTT,CASSFTANQPQHF
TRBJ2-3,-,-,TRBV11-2,TGTGCCAGCAGCTTAGCGGGGGCTAGAGAAGATACGCAGTATTTT,CASSLAGAREDTQYF
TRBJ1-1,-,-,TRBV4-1,TGCGCCAGCAGCACCTCGGGGGATTACACTGAAGCTTTCTTT,CASSTSGDYTEAFF
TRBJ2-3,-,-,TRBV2,TGTGCCAGCAGTGAAGTGGCCCCGGCAGATACGCAGTATTTT,CASSEVAPADTQYF
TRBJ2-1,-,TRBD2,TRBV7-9,TGTGCCAGCAGCTCCACTAGCGGGGGGGCCTACAATGAGCAGTTCTTC,CASSSTSGGAYNEQFF
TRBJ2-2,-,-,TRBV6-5,TGTGCCAGCAGAAGGGACGGGACCGGGGAGCTGTTTTTT,CASRRDGTGELFF
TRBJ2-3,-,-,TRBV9,TGTGCCAGCAGCGCCGAGGGCTCGGGGACAGATACGCAGTATTTT,CASSAEGSGTDTQYF
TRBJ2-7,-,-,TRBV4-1,TGCGCCAGCAGCCAAGATGGGCAGGTAACCTACGAGCAGTACTTC,CASSQDGQVTYEQYF